This T cell receptor beta chain is from a study of blood T cells in healthy people across ages. Study-wide findings and caveats: For the donors, CMV status was unknown and possibly confounded expanded clonotype changes.

Combining a sample-barcoded 5' primer with a J-beta primer mix, a second PCR ran for about 7 to 11 cycles. Sequencing of every sample gave 3 million or more CDR3-containing paired-end reads. TCRdb re-derived calls from the 5' RACE reads in MiXCR, one entry per CDR3 protein. The table includes about 1.4 million distinct CDR3 sequences, 55% to 75% detected once. Note on this clonotype: The antigen is not known.

V gave up 3 bases and J gave up 2 bases, with 10 bases separating them. This CDR3 has 14 amino acids. CDR1 SGHRS and CDR2 YFSETQ come from the germline V gene. The sequenced sample consisted of blood. This chain connects TRBV5-1 to TRBJ2-3, with D perhaps being TRBD1 or TRBD2 (6 bases each). This TCR was recovered from a man younger than 35 in good health. Here the CDR3 DNA reads TGCGCCAGCAGCTGGGGGGCATTCACAGATACGCAGTATTTT. Translated: CASSWGAFTDTQYF.